This TCR beta chain was recorded in a study of blood T cell repertoires in COVID-19. Study information: Samples taken during acute and convalescent COVID-19 were collected in the United States, Italy and Spain.

Only in-frame clones appear in the TCRdb table, and some are missing; sequencing was by immunoSEQ multiplex PCR. The table records 250,000 or so clones, 88% of them present only once. This CDR3 has 14 residues. From germline, CDR1 is SNHLY and CDR2 FYNNEI. V lost 2 bases, J lost 8 bases, and 15 bases lay in between. This clone was recorded once. The sequence was collected from a woman aged 35 to 49 who had recovered from COVID-19. The sample taken for sequencing was peripheral blood. The V gene is TRBV2, the J gene TRBJ1-1, with D perhaps TRBD1 (6 bases). The CDR3 sequence is CASSEMGGGGEAFF. CDR3 coding DNA: TGTGCCAGCAGTGAAATGGGGGGAGGGGGAGAAGCTTTCTTT.